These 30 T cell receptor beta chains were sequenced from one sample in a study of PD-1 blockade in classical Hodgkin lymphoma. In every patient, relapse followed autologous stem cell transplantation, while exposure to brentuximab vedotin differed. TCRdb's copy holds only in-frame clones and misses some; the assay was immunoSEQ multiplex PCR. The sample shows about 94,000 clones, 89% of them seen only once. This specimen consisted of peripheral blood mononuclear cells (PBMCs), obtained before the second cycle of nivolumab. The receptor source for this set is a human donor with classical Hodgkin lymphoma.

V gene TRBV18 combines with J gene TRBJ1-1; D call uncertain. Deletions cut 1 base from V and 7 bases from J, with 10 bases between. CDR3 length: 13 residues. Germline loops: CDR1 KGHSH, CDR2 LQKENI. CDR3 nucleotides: TGTGCCAGCTCACCACAGGCGGGATATGAAGCTTTCTTT. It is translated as CASSPQAGYEAFF. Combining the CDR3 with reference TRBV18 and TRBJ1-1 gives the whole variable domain NAGVMQNPRHLVRRRGQEARLRCSPMKGHSHVYWYRQLPEEGLKFMVYLQKENIIDESGMPKERFSAEFPKEGPSILRIQQVVRGDSAAYFCASSPQAGYEAFFGQGTRLTVV.

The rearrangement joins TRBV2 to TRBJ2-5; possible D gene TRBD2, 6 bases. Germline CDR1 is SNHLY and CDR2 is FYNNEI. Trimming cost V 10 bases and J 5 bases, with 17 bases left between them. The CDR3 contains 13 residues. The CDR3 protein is CATGLSPRETQYF. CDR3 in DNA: TGTGCCACCGGACTATCCCCCCGGGAGACCCAGTACTTC.

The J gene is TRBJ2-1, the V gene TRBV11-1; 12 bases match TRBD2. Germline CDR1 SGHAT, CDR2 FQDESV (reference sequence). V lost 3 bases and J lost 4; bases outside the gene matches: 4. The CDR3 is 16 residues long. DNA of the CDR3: TGTGCCAGCAGCTTCGGACTAGCGGGGTTTTACAATGAGCAGTTCTTC. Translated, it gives CASSFGLAGFYNEQFF.

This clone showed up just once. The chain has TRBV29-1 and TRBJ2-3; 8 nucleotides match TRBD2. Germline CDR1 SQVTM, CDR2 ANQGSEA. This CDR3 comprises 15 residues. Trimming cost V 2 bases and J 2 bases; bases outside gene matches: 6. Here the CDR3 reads CSVERGGSHTDTQYF. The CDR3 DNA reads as TGCAGCGTTGAACGGGGGGGCTCCCACACAGATACGCAGTATTTT.

The CDR3 DNA follows: TGTGCCAGCAGTGAAAGACACCTCACCGGGGAGCTGTTTTTT. Its translation is CASSERHLTGELFF. This chain joins TRBV2 and TRBJ2-2; D gene ambiguous. The V end was cut by 2 bases, the J end by 4 bases, with 8 bases between. CDR3 length: 14 amino acids. Germline V gene data show CDR1 as SNHLY and CDR2 as FYNNEI.

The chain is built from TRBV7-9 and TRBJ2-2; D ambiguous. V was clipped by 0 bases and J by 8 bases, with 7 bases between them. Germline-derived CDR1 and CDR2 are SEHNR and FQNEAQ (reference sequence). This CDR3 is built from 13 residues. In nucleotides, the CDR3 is TGTGCCAGCAGCTTAGCCAGTTTTGGGGAGCTGTTTTTT. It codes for CASSLASFGELFF.

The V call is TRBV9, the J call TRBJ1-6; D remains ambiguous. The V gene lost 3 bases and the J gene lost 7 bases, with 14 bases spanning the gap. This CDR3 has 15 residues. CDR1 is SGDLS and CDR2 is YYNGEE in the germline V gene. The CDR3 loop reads CASSAGWTENSPLHF. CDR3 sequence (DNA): TGTGCCAGCAGCGCCGGGTGGACGGAGAATTCACCCCTCCACTTT. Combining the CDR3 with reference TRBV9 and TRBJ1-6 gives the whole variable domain DSGVTQTPKHLITATGQRVTLRCSPRSGDLSVYWYQQSLDQGLQFLIQYYNGEERAKGNILERFSAQQFPDLHSELNLSSLELGDSALYFCASSAGWTENSPLHFGNGTRLTVT.

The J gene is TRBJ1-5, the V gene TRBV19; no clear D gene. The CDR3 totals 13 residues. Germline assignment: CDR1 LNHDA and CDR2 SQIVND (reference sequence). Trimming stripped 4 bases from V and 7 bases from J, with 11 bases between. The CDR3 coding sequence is TGTGCCAGTAGTAGAGGTGTTGGGCAGCCCCAGCATTTT. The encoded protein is CASSRGVGQPQHF.

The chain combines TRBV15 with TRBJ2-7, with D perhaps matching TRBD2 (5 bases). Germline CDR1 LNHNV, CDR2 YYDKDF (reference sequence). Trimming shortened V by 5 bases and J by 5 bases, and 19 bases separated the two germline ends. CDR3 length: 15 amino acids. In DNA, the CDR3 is TGTGCCACCAGCGCCAATCGGACCCCGAGGGACGAGCAGTACTTC. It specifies CATSANRTPRDEQYF. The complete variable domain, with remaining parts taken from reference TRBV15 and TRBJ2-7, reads DAMVIQNPRYQVTQFGKPVTLSCSQTLNHNVMYWYQQKSSQAPKLLFHYYDKDFNNEADTPDNFQSRRPNTSFCFLDIRSPGLGDTAMYLCATSANRTPRDEQYFGPGTRLTVT.

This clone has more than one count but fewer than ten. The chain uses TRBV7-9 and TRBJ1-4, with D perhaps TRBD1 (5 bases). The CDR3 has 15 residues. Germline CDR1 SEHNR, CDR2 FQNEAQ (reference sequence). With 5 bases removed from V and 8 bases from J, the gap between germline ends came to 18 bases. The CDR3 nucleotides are TGTGCCAGCAGCCCGTACAACGGACGGGGGGAAAAACTGTTTTTT. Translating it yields CASSPYNGRGEKLFF.

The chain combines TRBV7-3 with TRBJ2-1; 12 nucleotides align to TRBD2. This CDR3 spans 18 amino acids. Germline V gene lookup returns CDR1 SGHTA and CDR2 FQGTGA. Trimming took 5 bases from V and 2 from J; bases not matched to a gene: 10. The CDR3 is CASSHQNLAGGPYNEQFF. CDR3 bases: TGTGCCAGCAGCCATCAAAACCTAGCGGGAGGGCCCTACAATGAGCAGTTCTTC. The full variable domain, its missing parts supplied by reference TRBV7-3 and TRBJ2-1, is GAGVSQTPSNKVTEKGKYVELRCDPISGHTALYWYRQSLGQGPEFLIYFQGTGAADDSGLPNDRFFAVRPEGSVSTLKIQRTERGDSAVYLCASSHQNLAGGPYNEQFFGPGTRLTVL.

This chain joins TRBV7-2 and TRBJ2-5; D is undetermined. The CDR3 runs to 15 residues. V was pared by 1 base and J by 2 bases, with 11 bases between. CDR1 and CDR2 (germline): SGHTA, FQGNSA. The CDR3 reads CASSLVAVAQETQYF. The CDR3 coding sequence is TGTGCCAGCAGCTTAGTGGCGGTGGCTCAAGAGACCCAGTACTTC. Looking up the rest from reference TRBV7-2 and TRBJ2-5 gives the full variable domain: GAGVSQSPSNKVTEKGKDVELRCDPISGHTALYWYRQSLGQGLEFLIYFQGNSAPDKSGLPSDRFSAERTGGSVSTLTIQRTQQEDSAVYLCASSLVAVAQETQYFGPGTRLLVL.

The CDR3 coding sequence is TGTGCCAGCAGAGGCCGGCCGGACAGATTTTTCTATGGCTACACCTTC. Encoded protein: CASRGRPDRFFYGYTF. The rearrangement links TRBV2 to TRBJ1-2; D is perhaps TRBD1 (6 bases). The CDR3 contains 16 residues. Trimming shortened V by 6 bases and J by 4 bases, and 21 bases separated the two germline ends. Germline V gene lookup returns CDR1 SNHLY and CDR2 FYNNEI.

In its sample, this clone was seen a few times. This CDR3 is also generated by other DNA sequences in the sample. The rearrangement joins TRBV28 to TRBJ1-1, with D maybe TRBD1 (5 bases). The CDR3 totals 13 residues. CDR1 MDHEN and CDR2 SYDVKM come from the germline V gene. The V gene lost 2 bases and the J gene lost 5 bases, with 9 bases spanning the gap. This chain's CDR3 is CASSLEGRTEAFF. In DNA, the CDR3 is TGTGCCAGCAGTTTAGAGGGGAGGACTGAAGCTTTCTTT.

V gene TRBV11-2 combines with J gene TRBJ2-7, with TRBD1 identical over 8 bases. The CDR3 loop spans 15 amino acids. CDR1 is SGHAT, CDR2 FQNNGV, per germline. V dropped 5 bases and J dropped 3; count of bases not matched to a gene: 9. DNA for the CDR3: TGTGCCAGCAGCCAGGACAGGGCTGCCCTCTACGAGCAGTACTTC. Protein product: CASSQDRAALYEQYF. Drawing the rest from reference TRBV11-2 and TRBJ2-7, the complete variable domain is EAGVAQSPRYKIIEKRQSVAFWCNPISGHATLYWYQQILGQGPKLLIQFQNNGVVDDSQLPKDRFSAERLKGVDSTLKIQPAKLEDSAVYLCASSQDRAALYEQYFGPGTRLTVT.

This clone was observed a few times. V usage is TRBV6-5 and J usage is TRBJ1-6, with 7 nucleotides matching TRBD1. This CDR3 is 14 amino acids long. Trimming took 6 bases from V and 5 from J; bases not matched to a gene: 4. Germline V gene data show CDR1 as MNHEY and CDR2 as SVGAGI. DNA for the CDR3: TGTGCCAGCAGGGCAGGGGGGAATAATTCACCCCTCCACTTT. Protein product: CASRAGGNNSPLHF.

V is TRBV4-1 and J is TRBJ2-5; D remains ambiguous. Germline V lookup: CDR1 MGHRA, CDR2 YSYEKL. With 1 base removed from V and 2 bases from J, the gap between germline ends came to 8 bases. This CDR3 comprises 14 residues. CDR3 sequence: CASSQVSNQETQYF. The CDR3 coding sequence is TGCGCCAGCAGCCAAGTCAGCAATCAAGAGACCCAGTACTTC.

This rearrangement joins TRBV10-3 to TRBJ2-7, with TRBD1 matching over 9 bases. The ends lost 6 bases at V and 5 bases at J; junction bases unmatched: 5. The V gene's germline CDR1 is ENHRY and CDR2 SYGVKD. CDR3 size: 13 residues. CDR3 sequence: CAIRDRGIHEQYF. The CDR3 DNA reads TGTGCCATCAGAGACAGGGGGATCCACGAGCAGTACTTC.

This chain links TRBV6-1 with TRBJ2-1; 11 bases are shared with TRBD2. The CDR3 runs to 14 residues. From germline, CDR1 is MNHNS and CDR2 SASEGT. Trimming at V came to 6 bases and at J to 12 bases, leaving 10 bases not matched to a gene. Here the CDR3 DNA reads TGTGCCAGCAGGTTACTAGCGGGGGACAGAGTGCAGTTCTTC. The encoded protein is CASRLLAGDRVQFF.

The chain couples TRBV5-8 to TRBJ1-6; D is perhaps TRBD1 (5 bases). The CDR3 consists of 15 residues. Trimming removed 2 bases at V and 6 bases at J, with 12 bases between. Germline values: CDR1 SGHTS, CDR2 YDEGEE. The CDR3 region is CASSFREGANSPLHF. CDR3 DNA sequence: TGTGCCAGCAGCTTCAGGGAAGGGGCTAATTCACCCCTCCACTTT.

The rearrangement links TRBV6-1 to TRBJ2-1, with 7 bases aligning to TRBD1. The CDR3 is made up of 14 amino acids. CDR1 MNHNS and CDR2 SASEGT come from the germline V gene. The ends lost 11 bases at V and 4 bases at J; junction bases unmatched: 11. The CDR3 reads CASRGGRMYNEQFF. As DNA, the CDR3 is TGTGCCTCTAGAGGGGGCCGGATGTACAATGAGCAGTTCTTC.

CDR3 in amino acids: CASSLGRDRVDGYTF. The CDR3 nucleotides read TGTGCCAGCAGCTTAGGTCGGGACAGGGTTGATGGCTACACCTTC. This chain uses TRBV7-8 with TRBJ1-2; 9 bases map to TRBD1. Germline V gives CDR1 SGHVS, CDR2 FQNEAQ. The trim removed 1 base at V and 6 bases at J, leaving 6 bases unmatched. CDR3 length equals 15 residues.

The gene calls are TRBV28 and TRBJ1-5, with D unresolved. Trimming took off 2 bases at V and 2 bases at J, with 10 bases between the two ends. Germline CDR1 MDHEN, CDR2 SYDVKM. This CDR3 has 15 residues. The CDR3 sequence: CASSLILGGNQPQHF. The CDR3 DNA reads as TGTGCCAGCAGTTTAATCCTTGGAGGCAATCAGCCCCAGCATTTT.

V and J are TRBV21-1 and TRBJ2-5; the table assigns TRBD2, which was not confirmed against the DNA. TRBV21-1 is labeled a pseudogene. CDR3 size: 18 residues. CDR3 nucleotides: TGTGCCAGCAGCAAAGCGGCGGGGAACGGCCGCCCTAAGGAGACCCAGTACTTC. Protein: CASSKAAGNGRPKETQYF.

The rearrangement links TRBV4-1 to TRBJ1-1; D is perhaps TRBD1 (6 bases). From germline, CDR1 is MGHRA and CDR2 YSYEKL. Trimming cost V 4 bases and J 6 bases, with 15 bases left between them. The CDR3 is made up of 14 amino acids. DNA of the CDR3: TGCGCCAGCAGCCGCTCGACAGGAGGAGCTGAAGCTTTCTTT. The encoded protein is CASSRSTGGAEAFF.

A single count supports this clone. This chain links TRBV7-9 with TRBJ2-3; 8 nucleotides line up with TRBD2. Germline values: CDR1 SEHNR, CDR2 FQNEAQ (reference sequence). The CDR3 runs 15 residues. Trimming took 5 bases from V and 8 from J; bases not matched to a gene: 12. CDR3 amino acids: CASSQDFSRGGTQYF. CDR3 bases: TGTGCCAGCAGCCAGGACTTCTCCCGGGGGGGTACGCAGTATTTT.

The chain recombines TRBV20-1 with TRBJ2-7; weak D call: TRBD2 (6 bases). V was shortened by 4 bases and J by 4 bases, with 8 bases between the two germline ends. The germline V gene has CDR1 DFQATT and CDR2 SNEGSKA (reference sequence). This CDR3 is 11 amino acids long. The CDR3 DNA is TGCAGTGCTATAGGGAGGTACGAGCAGTACTTC. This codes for CSAIGRYEQYF.

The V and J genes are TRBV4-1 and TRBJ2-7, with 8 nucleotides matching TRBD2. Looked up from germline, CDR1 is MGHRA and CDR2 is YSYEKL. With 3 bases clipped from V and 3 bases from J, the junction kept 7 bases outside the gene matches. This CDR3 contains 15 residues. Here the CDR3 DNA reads TGCGCCAGCAGCCACAGAGCGGGAGAGGGCTACGAGCAGTACTTC. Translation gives CASSHRAGEGYEQYF.

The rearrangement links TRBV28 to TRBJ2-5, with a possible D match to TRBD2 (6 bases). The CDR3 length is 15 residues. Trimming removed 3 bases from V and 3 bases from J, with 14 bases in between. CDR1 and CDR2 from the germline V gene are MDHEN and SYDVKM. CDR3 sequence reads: CASSFQDYRKETQYF. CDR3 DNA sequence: TGTGCCAGCAGTTTCCAGGACTATCGAAAAGAGACCCAGTACTTC. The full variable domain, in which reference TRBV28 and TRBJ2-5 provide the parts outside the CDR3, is DVKVTQSSRYLVKRTGEKVFLECVQDMDHENMFWYRQDPGLGLRLIYFSYDVKMKEKGDIPEGYSVSREKKERFSLILESASTNQTSMYLCASSFQDYRKETQYFGPGTRLLVL.

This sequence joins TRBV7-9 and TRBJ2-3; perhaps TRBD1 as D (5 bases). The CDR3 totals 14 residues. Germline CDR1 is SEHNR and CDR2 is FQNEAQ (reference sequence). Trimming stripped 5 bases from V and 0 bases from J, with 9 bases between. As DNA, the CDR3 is TGTGCCAGCAGCCCGTGGACAAGCACAGATACGCAGTATTTT. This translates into CASSPWTSTDTQYF.